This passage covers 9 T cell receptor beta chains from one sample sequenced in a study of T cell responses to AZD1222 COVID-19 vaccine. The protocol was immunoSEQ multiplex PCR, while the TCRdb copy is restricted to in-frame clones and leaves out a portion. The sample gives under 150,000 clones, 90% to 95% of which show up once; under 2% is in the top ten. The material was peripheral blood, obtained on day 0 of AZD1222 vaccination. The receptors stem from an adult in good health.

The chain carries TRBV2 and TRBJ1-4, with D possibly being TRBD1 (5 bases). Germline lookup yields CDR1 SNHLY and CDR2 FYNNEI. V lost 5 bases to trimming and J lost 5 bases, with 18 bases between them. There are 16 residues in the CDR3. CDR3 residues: CASSRDLGERNEKLFF. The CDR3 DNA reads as TGTGCCAGCAGTCGGGACCTAGGGGAGAGGAATGAAAAACTGTTTTTT. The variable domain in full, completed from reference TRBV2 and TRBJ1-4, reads EPEVTQTPSHQVTQMGQEVILRCVPISNHLYFYWYRQILGQKVEFLVSFYNNEISEKSEIFDDQFSVERPDGSNFTLKIRSTKLEDSAMYFCASSRDLGERNEKLFFGSGTQLSVL.

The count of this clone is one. CDR3 nucleotide sequence: TGTGCCAGCAGCTCTGGTGGTGCTACCAACTATGGCTACACCTTC. Translating it yields CASSSGGATNYGYTF. The gene calls are TRBV13 and TRBJ1-2; D ambiguous. V was trimmed by 4 bases and J by 2 bases, leaving 14 bases between them. Germline loops: CDR1 PRHDT, CDR2 FYEKMQ (reference sequence). This CDR3 region has 15 residues.

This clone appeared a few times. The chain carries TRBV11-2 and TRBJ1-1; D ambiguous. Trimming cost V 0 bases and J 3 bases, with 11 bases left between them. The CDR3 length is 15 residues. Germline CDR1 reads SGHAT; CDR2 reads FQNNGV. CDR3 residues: CASSLDVSPYTEAFF. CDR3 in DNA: TGTGCCAGCAGCTTAGATGTGAGCCCCTACACTGAAGCTTTCTTT.

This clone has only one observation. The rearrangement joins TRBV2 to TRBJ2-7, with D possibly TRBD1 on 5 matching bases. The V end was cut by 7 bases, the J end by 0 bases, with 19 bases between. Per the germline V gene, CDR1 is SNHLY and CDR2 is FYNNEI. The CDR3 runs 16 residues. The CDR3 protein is CASTALRGLSSYEQYF. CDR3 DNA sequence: TGTGCCAGCACCGCCCTTAGGGGCTTAAGCTCCTACGAGCAGTACTTC. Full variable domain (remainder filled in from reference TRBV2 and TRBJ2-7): EPEVTQTPSHQVTQMGQEVILRCVPISNHLYFYWYRQILGQKVEFLVSFYNNEISEKSEIFDDQFSVERPDGSNFTLKIRSTKLEDSAMYFCASTALRGLSSYEQYFGPGTRLTVT.

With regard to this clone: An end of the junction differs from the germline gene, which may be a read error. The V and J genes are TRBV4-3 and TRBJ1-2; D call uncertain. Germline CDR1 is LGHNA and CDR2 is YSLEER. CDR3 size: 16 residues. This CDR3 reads CASSKEVPLDGYGYTF. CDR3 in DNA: TGCGCCAGCAGCAAAGAAGTTCCGTTGGACGGCTATGGCTACACCTTC.

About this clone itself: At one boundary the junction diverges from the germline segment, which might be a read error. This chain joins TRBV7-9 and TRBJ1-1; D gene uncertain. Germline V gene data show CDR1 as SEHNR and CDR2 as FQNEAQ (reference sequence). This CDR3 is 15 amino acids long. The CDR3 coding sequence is TGTGCCAGCAGCTTTGGTAGGGTAGGGAACCCTGAAGCTTTCTTT. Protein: CASSFGRVGNPEAFF.

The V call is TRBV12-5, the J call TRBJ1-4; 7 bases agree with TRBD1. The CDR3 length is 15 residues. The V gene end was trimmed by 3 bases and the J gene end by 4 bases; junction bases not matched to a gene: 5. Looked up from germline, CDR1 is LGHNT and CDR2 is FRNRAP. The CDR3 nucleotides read TGTGCTAGTGGTTTAGGGGACAGTCGTAATGAAAAACTGTTTTTT. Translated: CASGLGDSRNEKLFF.

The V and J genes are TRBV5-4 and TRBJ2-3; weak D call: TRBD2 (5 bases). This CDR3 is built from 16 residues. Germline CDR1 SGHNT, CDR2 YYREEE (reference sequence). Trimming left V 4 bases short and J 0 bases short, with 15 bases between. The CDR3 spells CASSLMDSSSTDTQYF. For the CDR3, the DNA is TGTGCCAGCAGCCTAATGGACTCTTCTAGCACAGATACGCAGTATTTT. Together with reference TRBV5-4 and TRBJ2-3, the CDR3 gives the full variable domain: ETGVTQSPTHLIKTRGQQVTLRCSSQSGHNTVSWYQQALGQGPQFIFQYYREEENGRGNFPPRFSGLQFPNYSSELNVNALELDDSALYLCASSLMDSSSTDTQYFGPGTRLTVL.

CDR3 sequence reads: CASSLVSNTEAFF. The CDR3 DNA follows: TGTGCCAGCAGCTTGGTCAGCAACACTGAAGCTTTCTTT. The V and J genes are TRBV5-6 and TRBJ1-1; D is unresolved. Germline V lookup: CDR1 SGHDT, CDR2 YYEEEE. This CDR3 has 13 amino acids. V was pared by 0 bases and J by 2 bases, with 5 bases between.